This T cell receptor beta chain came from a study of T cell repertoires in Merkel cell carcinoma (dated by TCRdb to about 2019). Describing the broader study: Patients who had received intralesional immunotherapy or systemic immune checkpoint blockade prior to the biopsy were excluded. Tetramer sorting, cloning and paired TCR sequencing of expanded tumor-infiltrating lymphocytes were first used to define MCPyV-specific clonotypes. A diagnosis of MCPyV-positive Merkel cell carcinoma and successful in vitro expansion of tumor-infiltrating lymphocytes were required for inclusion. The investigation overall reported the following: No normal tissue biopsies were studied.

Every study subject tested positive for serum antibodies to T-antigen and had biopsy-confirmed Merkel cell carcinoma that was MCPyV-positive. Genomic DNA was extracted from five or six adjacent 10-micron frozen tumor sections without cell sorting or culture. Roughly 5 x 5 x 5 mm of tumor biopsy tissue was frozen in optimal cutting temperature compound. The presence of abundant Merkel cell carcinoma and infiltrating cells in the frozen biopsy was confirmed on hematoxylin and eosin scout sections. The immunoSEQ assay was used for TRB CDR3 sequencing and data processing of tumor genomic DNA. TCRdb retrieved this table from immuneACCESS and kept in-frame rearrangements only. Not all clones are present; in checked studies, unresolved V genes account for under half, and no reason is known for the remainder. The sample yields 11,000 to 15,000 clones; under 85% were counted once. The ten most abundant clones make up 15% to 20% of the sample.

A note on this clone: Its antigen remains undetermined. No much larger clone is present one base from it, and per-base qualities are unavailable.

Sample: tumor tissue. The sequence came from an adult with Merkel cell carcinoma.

The nucleotide sequence reads as follows: TGTGCCAGCAGCGAGAGGGGGTGGCATGAGCAGTTCTTC. This codes for CASSERGWHEQFF. The chain couples TRBV13 to TRBJ2-1, and the D gene may be TRBD1, 6 bases matching. CDR1 and CDR2 are read off the germline V gene (reference sequence) as PRHDT and FYEKMQ. V is reduced by 5 bases and J by 8 bases, leaving a spacing of 13 bases between them. The CDR3 measures 13 amino acids from cysteine to phenylalanine. Of all the DNA, just the CDR3 is kept, 39 bases in frame from base 1.